Listed below are T cell receptor beta chains from one sample, sequenced in a study of vaccination and CD4 T cells after COVID-19. TCRdb fed the PCR reads into MiXCR, producing one record per CDR3 protein. Among 14,000 or so distinct CDR3 sequences, under 55% were seen once, and the ten largest hold approximately 8.1%. Antigens for these TCRs are unknown. The sequencing used CD4+ T cells from blood, cultured in vitro, collected before SARS-CoV-2 vaccination. The receptors stem from a human donor who had recovered from COVID-19. Each CDR3 is given with its conserved first and last residue. A D gene is named only where the DNA matches it firmly. Expanded clones get a size class; other rows say once, few or many, or leave the size out.

v_gene	d_gene	j_gene	abundance	CDR3nt	CDR3aa
TRBV19	TRBD2	TRBJ2-5	NA	TGTGCCAGTAGTATGCTGGCGGGAGGTTCCCGAGAGACCCAGTACTTC	CASSMLAGGSRETQYF
TRBV5-5	NA	TRBJ1-5	NA	TGTGCCAGCAGCTTGGAACCAGAGGATCAGCCCCAGCATTTT	CASSLEPEDQPQHF
TRBV20-1	TRBD1	TRBJ1-6	few	TGCAGTGCTACGGTTGGGACAGGGGGATCACCCCTCCACTTT	CSATVGTGGSPLHF
TRBV2	NA	TRBJ1-2	NA	TGTGCCAGCAGTCCGGACGCCGGCCCGGGTGGCTACACCTTC	CASSPDAGPGGYTF
TRBV2	NA	TRBJ2-6	NA	TGTGCCAGCAGGGGGAGAGGGTCTGGGGCCAACGTCCTGACTTTC	CASRGRGSGANVLTF
TRBV15	TRBD1	TRBJ1-2	few	TGTGCCACCAGCAGACCAAAACGGGGGACAGGAGGCTACACCTTC	CATSRPKRGTGGYTF
TRBV5-1	TRBD1	TRBJ1-6	NA	TGCGCCAGCAGCTACCGGGACAGGGGGACCAGCCCTAGCTCACCCCTCCACTTT	CASSYRDRGTSPSSPLHF
TRBV5-4	NA	TRBJ1-6	NA	TGTGCCAGCAGCGACCTCGGGACTCCCGAGAATTCACCCCTCCACTTT	CASSDLGTPENSPLHF
TRBV6-2/TRBV6-3	TRBD1	TRBJ1-2	NA	TGTGCCAGCAGTTACCTAGGGGGCAACTATGGCTACACCTTC	CASSYLGGNYGYTF
TRBV2	NA	TRBJ1-2	NA	TGTGCCAGCAGTTGGAACAGGGCGGATGGCTACACCTTC	CASSWNRADGYTF
TRBV7-9	NA	TRBJ1-1	NA	TGTGCCAGCAGCTTAGTAGGGGGTCAGGCGCCTGAAGCTTTCTTT	CASSLVGGQAPEAFF
TRBV6-1	NA	TRBJ2-5	NA	TGTGCCAGCAGTGAATTCGGCCATGGGGGTTCCCCCCAGTACTTC	CASSEFGHGGSPQYF
TRBV6-1	NA	TRBJ1-6	few	TGTGCCAGCAGACAAAGATCCGGGAGCGGAAGGTCCTATAATTCACCCCTCCACTTT	CASRQRSGSGRSYNSPLHF
TRBV6-1	NA	TRBJ2-3	NA	TGTGCCAGCAGACAAGCCGTGGAACTGCTCGGGGCAGATACGCAGTATTTT	CASRQAVELLGADTQYF
TRBV7-2	NA	TRBJ1-5	few	TGTGCCAGCAGCCTATTCAATCAGCCCCAGCATTTT	CASSLFNQPQHF
TRBV7-2	NA	TRBJ1-6	few	TGTGCCAGCAGCTCTAATACGGGAGTTAATTCACCCCTCCACTTT	CASSSNTGVNSPLHF
TRBV19	TRBD1	TRBJ1-1	NA	TGTGCCAGTAGTACCCTTAGGGACAGATCATTGAACACTGAAGCTTTCTTT	CASSTLRDRSLNTEAFF
TRBV6-1	NA	TRBJ2-5	few	TGTGCCAGCAGTCCAACGATTACGGCAGAGACCCAGTACTTC	CASSPTITAETQYF
TRBV12-3/TRBV12-4	TRBD1	TRBJ2-5	NA	TGTGCCAGCAGTCCAATTCTAGGGACAGGCAAGACCCAGTACTTC	CASSPILGTGKTQYF
TRBV20-1	NA	TRBJ1-2	few	TGCAGTGCTCTCCTGGAACCCGAGCGATCTAACTATGGCTACACCTTC	CSALLEPERSNYGYTF
TRBV28	TRBD2	TRBJ2-7	NA	TGTGCCAGCACCCGGACTAGCGTTGCCTACGAGCAGTACTTC	CASTRTSVAYEQYF
TRBV19	NA	TRBJ2-5	NA	TGTGCCAGTAGTATAGCCAACAGGGTCGGGACCCAGTACTTC	CASSIANRVGTQYF
TRBV7-9	TRBD2	TRBJ2-1	NA	TGTGCCAGCAGCTCCCCAAATGGTGGCGGGAGGACCAAAAACAATGAGCAGTTCTTC	CASSSPNGGGRTKNNEQFF
TRBV10-3	NA	TRBJ1-2	few	TGTGCCATCAGTGAGTCGGCTGTAAACTATGGCTACACCTTC	CAISESAVNYGYTF
TRBV20-1	TRBD1	TRBJ1-2	NA	TGCAGTGCTAGGCCCCGGGACAGGGTGGATGGCTACACCTTC	CSARPRDRVDGYTF
TRBV7-9	TRBD1	TRBJ1-1	NA	TGTGCCAGCAGCTTAGACAGGGGGATAAACGCTCACGCTGAAGCTTTCTTT	CASSLDRGINAHAEAFF
TRBV6-2/TRBV6-3	NA	TRBJ2-4	NA	TGTGCCACCCGAGGCGGGGGACACCTAGCCAAAAACATTCAGTACTTC	CATRGGGHLAKNIQYF
TRBV6-1	TRBD2	TRBJ2-5	once	TGTGCCAGCAGTGAAACTGGACTAGCGGGAGGCGGGGAGACCCAGTACTTC	CASSETGLAGGGETQYF
TRBV7-3	TRBD2	TRBJ2-2	NA	TGTGCCAGCAGCTTGTCTAGCGGGGGGGGGGACACCGGGGAGCTGTTTTTT	CASSLSSGGGDTGELFF
TRBV28	NA	TRBJ1-1	NA	TGTGCCAGCAGTTTGGCGGGGGCGATGGGAACTGAAGCTTTCTTT	CASSLAGAMGTEAFF
TRBV20-1	TRBD2	TRBJ2-3	once	TGCAGTGCTAGAATACTAGCGGGCACAGATACGCAGTATTTT	CSARILAGTDTQYF
TRBV19	TRBD2	TRBJ2-3	NA	TGTGCCAGTAGTATGGGAGGGGACACAGATACGCAGTATTTT	CASSMGGDTDTQYF
TRBV20-1	TRBD1	TRBJ1-2	NA	TGCAGTGCTAGACCCAGGGGGCGCGACTATGGCTACACCTTC	CSARPRGRDYGYTF
TRBV5-4	NA	TRBJ2-3	NA	TGTGCCAGCAGCTCCCCAGCGACACTAGCGTATTTT	CASSSPATLAYF
TRBV28	NA	TRBJ1-2	NA	TGTGCCAGCTTGCTACCCAAGTCTGATGGCTACACCTTC	CASLLPKSDGYTF
TRBV29-1	NA	TRBJ2-2	NA	TGCAGCGTCTCCTCAGGCGGCGTCACCGGGGAGCTGTTTTTT	CSVSSGGVTGELFF
TRBV30	TRBD2	TRBJ2-3	NA	TGTGCCTGGAGTGGCGGGACTAGCGGGGGGCGCACAGATACGCAGTATTTT	CAWSGGTSGGRTDTQYF
TRBV6-2/TRBV6-3	NA	TRBJ2-6	NA	TGTGCCAGCACCCCACAAGTCGGGACTGGGGCCAACGTCCTGACTTTC	CASTPQVGTGANVLTF
TRBV6-1	NA	TRBJ1-2	NA	TGTGCCAGCACCCAAGCTGGTAGTGGCTACACCTTC	CASTQAGSGYTF
TRBV7-2	NA	TRBJ1-1	NA	TGTGCCAGCAGCTCCAGGACCGACCTTAACACTGAAGCTTTCTTT	CASSSRTDLNTEAFF
TRBV20-1	NA	TRBJ2-7	once	TGCAGTGCTGGGTTGGACGGGGGACCAAGCTCCTACGAGCAGTACTTC	CSAGLDGGPSSYEQYF
TRBV7-2	NA	TRBJ1-5	few	TGTGCCAGCAGCGCTAGACCGCCCACCCAGGGGCTAGATCAGCCCCAGCATTTT	CASSARPPTQGLDQPQHF
TRBV7-2	NA	TRBJ1-2	NA	TGTGCCAGCAGCCCCGGGACACCGACCTATGGCTACACCTTC	CASSPGTPTYGYTF
TRBV6-4	NA	TRBJ2-3	NA	TGTGCCAGCAGTGAGGGCGGGTACACAGATACGCAGTATTTT	CASSEGGYTDTQYF
TRBV7-2	TRBD2	TRBJ2-5	NA	TGTGCCAGCAGCTTGGTCCTACTAGCGGGAGGGCTAGGGGAGACCCAGTACTTC	CASSLVLLAGGLGETQYF
TRBV7-9	NA	TRBJ2-1	NA	TGTGCCAGCAGCTTTACCTCCTACAATGAGCAGTTCTTC	CASSFTSYNEQFF
TRBV6-4	NA	TRBJ2-1	once	TGTGCCAGCAGTGAATCCGCCTACACTGAGCAGTTCTTC	CASSESAYTEQFF
TRBV7-2	NA	TRBJ2-5	NA	TGTGCCAGCAGCTTAGGGACAATAGAGACCCAGTACTTC	CASSLGTIETQYF
TRBV15	NA	TRBJ1-1	NA	TGTGTCACCAGCAGAGAAAGAGGGGGGGGCACTGAAGCTTTCTTT	CVTSRERGGGTEAFF
TRBV7-9	NA	TRBJ1-6	NA	TGTGCCAGCAGCTTGGGGCAGGGGCTCGGTTCACCCCTCCACTTT	CASSLGQGLGSPLHF